The subject of this entry is one T cell receptor beta chain. The sample belongs to a study of tumor-infiltrating lymphocytes in oesophageal squamous cell carcinoma. Germline CDR1 MNHNS, CDR2 SASEGT. The CDR3 loop spans 12 amino acids. With 10 bases clipped from V and 3 bases from J, the junction kept 3 bases outside the gene matches. TCRdb ran MiXCR on the PCR reads and lists one entry per CDR3 protein. The data hold about 12,000 distinct CDR3 sequences, with around 57% observed a single time. The sequence derives from a female donor with esophageal squamous cell carcinoma. The V gene is TRBV6-1, the J gene TRBJ2-3, with TRBD2 identical over 8 bases. The sample comprised esophageal tumor tissue. This chain's CDR3 is CATGGPTDTQYF. In DNA, the CDR3 is TGTGCCACGGGGGGGCCAACAGATACGCAGTATTTT.